The 5 T cell receptor beta chains in this list originate from one sample, sequenced in a study of blood T cells in healthy people across ages. The second PCR ran roughly 6 to 11 cycles with a sample-barcoded 5' primer and J-beta primers. In TCRdb, the 5' RACE reads were re-called with MiXCR into one record per CDR3 protein. The sample contains some 900,000 distinct CDR3 sequences, 48% of which appear only once. Sequenced sample: blood. The source of these receptors is a man aged 25-40 years in good health.

V usage is TRBV3-1 and J usage is TRBJ1-5; D gene unclear. Germline V gives CDR1 LGHDT, CDR2 YNNKEL (reference sequence). V was cut by 0 bases and J by 9 bases, with 12 bases left in between. The length of the CDR3 is 14 residues. The CDR3 reads CASSQDDMSRPQHF. In DNA form, the CDR3 reads TGTGCCAGCAGCCAAGACGACATGTCACGGCCCCAGCATTTT.

Notes on this clonotype: A much bigger clone sits one base away, suggesting this may be a read error. The chain has TRBV4-2 and TRBJ2-3, with D unclear. The CDR3 sequence is 15 residues long. Trimming removed 0 bases at V and 5 bases at J, with 12 bases between. Per the germline V gene, CDR1 is LGHNA and CDR2 is YNFKEQ. CDR3 in amino acids: CASSQDRRAKDTQYF. DNA for the CDR3: TGTGCCAGCAGCCAAGATCGTAGAGCAAAAGATACGCAGTATTTT.

This clonotype has only a few counts. The chain carries TRBV28 and TRBJ1-5; D remains ambiguous. V lost 5 bases, J lost 15 bases, and 14 bases lay in between. Germline CDR1 MDHEN, CDR2 SYDVKM. The CDR3 is 11 amino acids. DNA of the CDR3: TGTGCCAGCAGTCTAACCCGACACCGGCATTTT. It yields the protein CASSLTRHRHF.

The chain links TRBV12-3 or TRBV12-4 to TRBJ2-7; D is perhaps TRBD1 (6 bases). The CDR3 loop spans 14 amino acids. V was shortened by 8 bases and J by 2 bases, with 16 bases between the two germline ends. For the CDR3, the DNA is TGTGCCAGCGCCCGGACAGTCGGGACCTACGAGCAGTACTTC. The encoded protein is CASARTVGTYEQYF.

The genes are TRBV29-1 and TRBJ1-4; D gene uncertain. This CDR3 is 13 amino acids long. The V gene lost 5 bases and the J gene lost 3 bases, with 10 bases spanning the gap. CDR1 and CDR2 (germline): SQVTM, ANQGSEA. CDR3 nucleotide sequence: TGCAGCGTTCCTGGACCGGCTAATGAAAAACTGTTTTTT. This encodes CSVPGPANEKLFF. Variable domain in full (rest from reference TRBV29-1 and TRBJ1-4): SAVISQKPSRDICQRGTSLTIQCQVDSQVTMMFWYRQQPGQSLTLIATANQGSEATYESGFVIDKFPISRPNLTFSTLTVSNMSPEDSSIYLCSVPGPANEKLFFGSGTQLSVL.